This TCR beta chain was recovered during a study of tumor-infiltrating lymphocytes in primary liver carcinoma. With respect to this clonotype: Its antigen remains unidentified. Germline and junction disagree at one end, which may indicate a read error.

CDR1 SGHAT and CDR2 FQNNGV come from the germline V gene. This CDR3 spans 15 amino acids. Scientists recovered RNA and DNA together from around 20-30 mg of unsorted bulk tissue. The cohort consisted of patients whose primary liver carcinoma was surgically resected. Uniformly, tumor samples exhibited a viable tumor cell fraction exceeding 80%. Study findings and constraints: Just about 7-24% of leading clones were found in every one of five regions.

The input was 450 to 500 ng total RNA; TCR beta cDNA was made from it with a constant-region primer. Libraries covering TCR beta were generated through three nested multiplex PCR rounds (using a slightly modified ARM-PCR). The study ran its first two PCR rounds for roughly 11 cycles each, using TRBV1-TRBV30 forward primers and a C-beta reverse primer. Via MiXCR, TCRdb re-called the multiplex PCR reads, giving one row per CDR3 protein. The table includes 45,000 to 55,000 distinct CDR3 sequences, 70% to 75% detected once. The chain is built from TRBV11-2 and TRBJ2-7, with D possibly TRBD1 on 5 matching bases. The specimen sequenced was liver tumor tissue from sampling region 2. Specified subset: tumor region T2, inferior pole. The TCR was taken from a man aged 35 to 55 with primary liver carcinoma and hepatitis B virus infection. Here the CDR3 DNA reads TGTGCCATCAGCTCAGATCCCGCAGGGTTGGACGAGCAGTATTTC. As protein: CAISSDPAGLDEQYF.